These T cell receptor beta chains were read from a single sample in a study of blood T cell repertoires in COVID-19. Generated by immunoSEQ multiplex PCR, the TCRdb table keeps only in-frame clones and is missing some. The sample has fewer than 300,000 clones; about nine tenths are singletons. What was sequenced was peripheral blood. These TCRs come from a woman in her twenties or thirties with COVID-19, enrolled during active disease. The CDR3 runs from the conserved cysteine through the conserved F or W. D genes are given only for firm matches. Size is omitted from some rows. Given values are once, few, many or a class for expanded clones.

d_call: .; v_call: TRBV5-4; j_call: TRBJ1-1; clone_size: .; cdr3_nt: TGTGCCAGCAGCCATAGTACAGGGTTGGGCACTGAAGCTTTCTTT; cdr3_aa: CASSHSTGLGTEAFF
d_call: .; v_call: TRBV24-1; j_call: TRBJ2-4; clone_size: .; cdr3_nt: TGTGCCACCAGTGACGGGGGTTCCCAACTAAAAGCCAAAAACATTCAGTACTTC; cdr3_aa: CATSDGGSQLKAKNIQYF
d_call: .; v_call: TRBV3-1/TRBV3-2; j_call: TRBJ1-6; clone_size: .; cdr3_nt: TGTGCCAGCAGCCAAGTCGTCAGCTCCTATAATTCACCCCTCCACTTT; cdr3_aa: CASSQVVSSYNSPLHF
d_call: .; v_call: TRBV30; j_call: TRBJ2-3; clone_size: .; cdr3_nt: TGTGCCTGGGGGAGCCACCCCCTTGGCACAGATACGCAGTATTTT; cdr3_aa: CAWGSHPLGTDTQYF
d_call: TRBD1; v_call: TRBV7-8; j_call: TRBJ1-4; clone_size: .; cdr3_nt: TGTGCCAGCAGCTCGACAGGGGCGGTTGAAAAACTGTTTTTT; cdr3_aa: CASSSTGAVEKLFF
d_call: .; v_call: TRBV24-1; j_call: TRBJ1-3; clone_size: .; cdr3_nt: TGTGCCACCAGTGATCCCCGTAGCTCTGGAAACACCTTATATTTT; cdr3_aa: CATSDPRSSGNTLYF
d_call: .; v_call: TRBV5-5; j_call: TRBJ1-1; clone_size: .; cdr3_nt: TGTGCCAGCAGCTCCCAGGGGCGACGGGGAAACACTGAAGCTTTCTTT; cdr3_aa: CASSSQGRRGNTEAFF
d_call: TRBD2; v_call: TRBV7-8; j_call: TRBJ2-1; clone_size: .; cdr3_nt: TGTGCCAGCAGGGCCGGGACTAGTATCTATAATGAGCAGTTCTTC; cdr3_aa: CASRAGTSIYNEQFF
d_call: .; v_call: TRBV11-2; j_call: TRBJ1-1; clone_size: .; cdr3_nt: TGTGCCAGCAGCTTAGGGGCGGGTACTGAAGCTTTCTTT; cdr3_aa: CASSLGAGTEAFF
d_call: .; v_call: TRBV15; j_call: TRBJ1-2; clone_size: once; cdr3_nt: TGTGCCACCAGCAGAGGGACACTAAGACGTAACTATGGCTACACCTTC; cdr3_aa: CATSRGTLRRNYGYTF
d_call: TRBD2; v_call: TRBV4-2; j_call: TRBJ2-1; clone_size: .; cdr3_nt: TGTGCCAGCAGCCGCGTAGCGGGGGAAAGAGGTGAGCAGTTCTTC; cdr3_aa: CASSRVAGERGEQFF
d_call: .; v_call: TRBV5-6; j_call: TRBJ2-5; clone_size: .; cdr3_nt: TGTGCCAGCAGCTTGGGCAGGGAAGAGACCCAGTACTTC; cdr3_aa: CASSLGREETQYF
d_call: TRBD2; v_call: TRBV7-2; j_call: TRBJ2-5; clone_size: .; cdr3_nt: TGTGCCAGCAGCCGCCAGCGGGGGGGCCGTGGGATCGAGACCCAGTACTTC; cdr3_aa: CASSRQRGGRGIETQYF
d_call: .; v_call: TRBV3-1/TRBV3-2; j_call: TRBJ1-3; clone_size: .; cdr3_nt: TGTGCCAGCAGCCAAGGACGGGTCTCTGGAAACACCATATATTTT; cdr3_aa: CASSQGRVSGNTIYF
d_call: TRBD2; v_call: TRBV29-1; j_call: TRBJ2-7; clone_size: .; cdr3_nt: TGCAGCGTTGCCCAGCGGGGCCCCTACGAGCAGTACTTC; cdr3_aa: CSVAQRGPYEQYF
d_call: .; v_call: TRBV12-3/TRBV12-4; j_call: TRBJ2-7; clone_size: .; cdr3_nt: TGTGCCAGCCGATATAGCTCCTACGAGCAGTACTTC; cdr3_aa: CASRYSSYEQYF
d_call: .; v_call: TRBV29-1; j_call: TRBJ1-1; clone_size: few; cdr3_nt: TGCAGCGTGGGGGGGCTAGGCATGAACACTGAAGCTTTCTTT; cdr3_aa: CSVGGLGMNTEAFF
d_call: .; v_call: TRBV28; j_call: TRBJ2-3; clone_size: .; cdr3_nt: TGTGCCAGCAATGACGTAACGCAGGGAGGAACAGATACGCAGTATTTT; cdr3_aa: CASNDVTQGGTDTQYF
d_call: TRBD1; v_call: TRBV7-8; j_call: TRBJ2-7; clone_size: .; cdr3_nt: TGTGCCAGCAGCTTAGCAGGGACAGGGGGCTTGTACGAGCAGTACTTC; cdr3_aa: CASSLAGTGGLYEQYF
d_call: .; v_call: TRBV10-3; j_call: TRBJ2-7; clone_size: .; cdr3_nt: TGTGCCATCAGCCCCGACAGCTACGAGCAGTACTTC; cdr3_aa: CAISPDSYEQYF
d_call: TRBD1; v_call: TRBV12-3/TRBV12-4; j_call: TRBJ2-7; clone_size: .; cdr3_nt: TGTGCCAGCGGGACAGGAACCTACGAGCAGTACTTC; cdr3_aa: CASGTGTYEQYF
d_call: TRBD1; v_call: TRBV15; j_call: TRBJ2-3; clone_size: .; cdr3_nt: TGTGCCACCAGCAGAGGAGGGGACAGGGACGGAGATACGCAGTATTTT; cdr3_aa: CATSRGGDRDGDTQYF
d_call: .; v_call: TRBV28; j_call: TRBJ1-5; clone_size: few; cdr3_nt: TGTGCCAGCAGTTTATCAGCGACAGGACGAGGGCCCCAGCATTTT; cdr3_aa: CASSLSATGRGPQHF
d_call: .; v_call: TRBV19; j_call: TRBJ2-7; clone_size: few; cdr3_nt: TGTGCCAGTAGTCTTCGACATGCCTCCTACGAGCAGTACTTC; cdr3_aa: CASSLRHASYEQYF
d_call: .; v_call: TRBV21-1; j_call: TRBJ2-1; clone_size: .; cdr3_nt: TGTGCCACCGTTTTCGGGGGGGCCTGGGACAATGAGCAGTTCTTC; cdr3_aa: CATVFGGAWDNEQFF
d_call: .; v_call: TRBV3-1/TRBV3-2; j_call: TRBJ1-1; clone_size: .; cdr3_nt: TGTGCCAGCAGCCAAGATAATCAGGGATGGGTCACTGAAGCTTTCTTT; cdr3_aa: CASSQDNQGWVTEAFF
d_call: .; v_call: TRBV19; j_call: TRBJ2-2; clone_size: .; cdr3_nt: TGTGCCAGTAGTATTGGGGGGGCCATCACCGGGGAGCTGTTTTTT; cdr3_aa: CASSIGGAITGELFF
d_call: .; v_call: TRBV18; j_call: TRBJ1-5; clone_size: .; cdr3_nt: TGTGCCAGCTCACCACTAGGAGATAGCAATCAGCCCCAGCATTTT; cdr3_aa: CASSPLGDSNQPQHF
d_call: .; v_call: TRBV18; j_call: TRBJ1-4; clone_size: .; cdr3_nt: TGTGCCAGCTCACCGGAGTATTTGAGAGGAGGGTCGCCTGAAAAACTGTTTTTT; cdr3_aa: CASSPEYLRGGSPEKLFF
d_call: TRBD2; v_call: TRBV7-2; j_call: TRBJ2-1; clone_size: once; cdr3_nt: TGTGCCAGCAGCTCCTTCACTAGCGGGGTGAATGAGCAGTTCTTC; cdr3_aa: CASSSFTSGVNEQFF
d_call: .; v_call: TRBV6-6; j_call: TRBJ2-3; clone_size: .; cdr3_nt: TGTGCCAGCGTGGCCCTAGCTCCTGGGAGCACAGATACGCAGTATTTT; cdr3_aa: CASVALAPGSTDTQYF